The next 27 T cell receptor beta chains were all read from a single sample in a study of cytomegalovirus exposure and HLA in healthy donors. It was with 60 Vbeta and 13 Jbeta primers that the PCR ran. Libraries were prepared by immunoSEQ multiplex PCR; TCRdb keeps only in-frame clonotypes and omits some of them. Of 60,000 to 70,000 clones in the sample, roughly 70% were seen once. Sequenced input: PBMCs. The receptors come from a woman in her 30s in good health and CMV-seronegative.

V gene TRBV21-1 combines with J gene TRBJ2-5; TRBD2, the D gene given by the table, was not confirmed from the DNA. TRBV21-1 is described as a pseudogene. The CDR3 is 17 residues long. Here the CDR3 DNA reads TGTGCCAGCAGCAAAGAACGGGCGGGGGGATCCCAAGAGACCCAGTACTTC. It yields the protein CASSKERAGGSQETQYF.

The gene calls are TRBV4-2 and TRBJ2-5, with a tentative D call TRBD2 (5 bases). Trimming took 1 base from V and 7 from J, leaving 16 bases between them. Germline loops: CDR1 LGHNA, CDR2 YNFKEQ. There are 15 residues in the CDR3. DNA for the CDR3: TGTGCCAGCAGCCAAGCCACTTCCGATCGGGGGACCCAGTACTTC. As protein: CASSQATSDRGTQYF.

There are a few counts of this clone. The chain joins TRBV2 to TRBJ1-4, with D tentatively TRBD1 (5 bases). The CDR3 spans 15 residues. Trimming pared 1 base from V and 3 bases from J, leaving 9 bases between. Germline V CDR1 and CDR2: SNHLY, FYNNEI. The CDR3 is CASSEGGGPNEKLFF. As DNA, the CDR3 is TGTGCCAGCAGTGAAGGGGGGGGTCCTAATGAAAAACTGTTTTTT.

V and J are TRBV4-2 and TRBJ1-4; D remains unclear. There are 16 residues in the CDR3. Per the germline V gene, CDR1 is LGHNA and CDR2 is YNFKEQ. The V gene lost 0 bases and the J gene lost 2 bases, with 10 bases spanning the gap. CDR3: CASSQEVAGTNEKLFF. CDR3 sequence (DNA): TGTGCCAGCAGCCAAGAGGTGGCAGGCACTAATGAAAAACTGTTTTTT.

Here the CDR3 DNA reads TGTGCTAGTGGTTTGGGAAACCCGGGGGTCACTGAAGCTTTCTTT. Translated: CASGLGNPGVTEAFF. V gene TRBV12-5 combines with J gene TRBJ1-1; D is possibly TRBD1 (5 bases). CDR1 is LGHNT, CDR2 FRNRAP, per germline. The ends were cut back, 1 base at V and 4 bases at J, with 13 bases in the middle. The CDR3 loop spans 15 amino acids.

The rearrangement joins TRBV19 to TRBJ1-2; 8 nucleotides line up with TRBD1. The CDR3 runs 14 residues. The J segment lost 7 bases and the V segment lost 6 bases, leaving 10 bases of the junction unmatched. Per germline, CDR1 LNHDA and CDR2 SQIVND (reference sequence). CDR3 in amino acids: CASRTQGAMSGYTF. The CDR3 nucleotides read TGTGCCAGTAGGACGCAGGGGGCGATGAGTGGCTACACCTTC.

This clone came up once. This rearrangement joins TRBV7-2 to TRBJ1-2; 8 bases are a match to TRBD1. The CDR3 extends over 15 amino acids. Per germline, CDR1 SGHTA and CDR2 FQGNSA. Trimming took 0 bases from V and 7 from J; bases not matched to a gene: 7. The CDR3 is CASSLAGAGGGGYTF. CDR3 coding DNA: TGTGCCAGCAGCTTAGCAGGAGCAGGGGGCGGTGGCTACACCTTC.

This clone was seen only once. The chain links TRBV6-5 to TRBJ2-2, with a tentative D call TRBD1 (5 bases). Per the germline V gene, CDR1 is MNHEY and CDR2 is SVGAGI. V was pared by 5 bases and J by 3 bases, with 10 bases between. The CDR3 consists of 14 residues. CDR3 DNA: TGTGCCAGCAGTCGACAGCCTTACACCGGGGAGCTGTTTTTT. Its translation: CASSRQPYTGELFF.

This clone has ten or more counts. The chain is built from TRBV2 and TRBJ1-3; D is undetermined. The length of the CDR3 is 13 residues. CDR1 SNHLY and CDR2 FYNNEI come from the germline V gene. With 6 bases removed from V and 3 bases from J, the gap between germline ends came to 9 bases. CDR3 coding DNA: TGTGCCAGCAGGAGGGAACATGGAAACACCATATATTTT. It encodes CASRREHGNTIYF.

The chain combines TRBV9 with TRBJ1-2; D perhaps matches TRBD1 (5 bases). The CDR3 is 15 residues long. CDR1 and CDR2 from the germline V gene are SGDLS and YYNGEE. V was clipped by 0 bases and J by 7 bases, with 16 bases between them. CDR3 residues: CASSVDSGQDGGYTF. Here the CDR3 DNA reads TGTGCCAGCAGCGTAGATAGCGGACAAGACGGTGGCTACACCTTC.

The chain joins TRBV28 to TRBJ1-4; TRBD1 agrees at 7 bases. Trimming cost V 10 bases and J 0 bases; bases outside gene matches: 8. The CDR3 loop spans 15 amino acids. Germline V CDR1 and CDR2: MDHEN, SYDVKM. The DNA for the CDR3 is TGTGCCACAAAGCAGGGGGTGGCAACTAATGAAAAACTGTTTTTT. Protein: CATKQGVATNEKLFF.

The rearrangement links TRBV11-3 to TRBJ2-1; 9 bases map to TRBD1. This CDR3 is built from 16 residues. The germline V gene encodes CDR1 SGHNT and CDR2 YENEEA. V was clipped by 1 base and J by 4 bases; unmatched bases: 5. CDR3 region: CASSLGNRGLYNEQFF. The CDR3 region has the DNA TGTGCCAGCAGCTTAGGGAACAGGGGGCTGTACAATGAGCAGTTCTTC.

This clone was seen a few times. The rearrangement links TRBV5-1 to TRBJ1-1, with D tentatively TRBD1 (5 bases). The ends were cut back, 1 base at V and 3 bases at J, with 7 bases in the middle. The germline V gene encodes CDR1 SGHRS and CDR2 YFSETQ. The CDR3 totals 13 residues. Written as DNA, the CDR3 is TGCGCCAGCAGCTTGCAGGGTGACACTGAAGCTTTCTTT. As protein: CASSLQGDTEAFF.

This CDR3 reads CASSPRSRVSNQPQHF. CDR3 nucleotides: TGTGCCAGCAGCCCAAGGAGCAGGGTGAGCAATCAGCCCCAGCATTTT. The chain has TRBV7-3 and TRBJ1-5, with a possible D match to TRBD1 (5 bases). The CDR3 spans 16 residues. Germline assignment: CDR1 SGHTA and CDR2 FQGTGA. Trimming removed 5 bases from V and 1 base from J, with 15 bases in between.

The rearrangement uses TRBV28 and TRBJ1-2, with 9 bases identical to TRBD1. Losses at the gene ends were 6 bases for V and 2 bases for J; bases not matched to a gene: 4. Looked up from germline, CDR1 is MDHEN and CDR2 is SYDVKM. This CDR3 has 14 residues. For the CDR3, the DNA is TGTGCCAGCAGGGATGGGACAGGGAACTATGGCTACACCTTC. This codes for CASRDGTGNYGYTF.

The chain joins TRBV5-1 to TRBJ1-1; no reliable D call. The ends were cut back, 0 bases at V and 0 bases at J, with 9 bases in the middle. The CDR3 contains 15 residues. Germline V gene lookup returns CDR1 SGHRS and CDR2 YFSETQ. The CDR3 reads CASSLDGLMNTEAFF. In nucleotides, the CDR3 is TGCGCCAGCAGCTTGGATGGGCTCATGAACACTGAAGCTTTCTTT.

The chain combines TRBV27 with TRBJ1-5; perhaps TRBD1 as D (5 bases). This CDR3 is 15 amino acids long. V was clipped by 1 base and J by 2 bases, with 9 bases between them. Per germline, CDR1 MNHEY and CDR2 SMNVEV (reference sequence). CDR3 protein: CASSLLGVGNQPQHF. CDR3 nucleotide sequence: TGTGCCAGCAGTTTATTAGGGGTTGGCAATCAGCCCCAGCATTTT.

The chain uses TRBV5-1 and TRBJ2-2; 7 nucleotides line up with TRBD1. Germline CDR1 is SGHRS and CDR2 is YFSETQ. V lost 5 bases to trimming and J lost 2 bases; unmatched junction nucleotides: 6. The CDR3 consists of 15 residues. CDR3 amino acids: CASRGQKLNTGELFF. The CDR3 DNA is TGCGCCAGCAGGGGACAGAAACTTAACACCGGGGAGCTGTTTTTT.

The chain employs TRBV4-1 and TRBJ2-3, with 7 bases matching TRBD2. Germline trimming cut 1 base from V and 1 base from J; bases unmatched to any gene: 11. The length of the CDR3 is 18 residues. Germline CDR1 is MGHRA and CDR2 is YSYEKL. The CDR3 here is CASSQVYSGIAGTDTQYF. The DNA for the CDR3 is TGCGCCAGCAGCCAAGTCTACAGCGGGATAGCGGGCACAGATACGCAGTATTTT.

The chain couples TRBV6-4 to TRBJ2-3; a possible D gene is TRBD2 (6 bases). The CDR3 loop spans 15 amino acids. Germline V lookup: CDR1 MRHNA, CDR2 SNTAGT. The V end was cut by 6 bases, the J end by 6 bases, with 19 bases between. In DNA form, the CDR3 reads TGTGCCAGCAGCCCGGGACTGGGGGGTCTGGATACGCAGTATTTT. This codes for CASSPGLGGLDTQYF.

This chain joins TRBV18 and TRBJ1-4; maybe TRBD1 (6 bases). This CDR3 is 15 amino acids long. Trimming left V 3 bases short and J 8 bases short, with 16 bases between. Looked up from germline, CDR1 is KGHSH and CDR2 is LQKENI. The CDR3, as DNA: TGTGCCAGCTCACCCGGGGAGGGGGTGAAGGAAAAACTGTTTTTT. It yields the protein CASSPGEGVKEKLFF.

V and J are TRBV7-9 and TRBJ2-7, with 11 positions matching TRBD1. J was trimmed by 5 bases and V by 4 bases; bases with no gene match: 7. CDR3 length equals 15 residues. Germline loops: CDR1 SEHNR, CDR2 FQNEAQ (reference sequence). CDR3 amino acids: CASSSRDRGAHEQYF. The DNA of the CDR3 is TGTGCCAGCAGCTCGCGGGACAGGGGGGCTCACGAGCAGTACTTC.

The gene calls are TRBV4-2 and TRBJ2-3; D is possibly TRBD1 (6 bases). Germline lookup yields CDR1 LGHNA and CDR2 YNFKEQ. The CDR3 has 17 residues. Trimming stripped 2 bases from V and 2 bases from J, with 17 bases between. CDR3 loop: CASSQNVNRALTDTQYF. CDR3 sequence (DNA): TGTGCCAGCAGCCAAAACGTAAACAGGGCCCTCACAGATACGCAGTATTTT.

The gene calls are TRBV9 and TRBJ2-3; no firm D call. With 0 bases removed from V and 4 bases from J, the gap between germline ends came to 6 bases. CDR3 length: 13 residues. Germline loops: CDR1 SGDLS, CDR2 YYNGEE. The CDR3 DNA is TGTGCCAGCAGCGTAGCTACTTCAGATACGCAGTATTTT. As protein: CASSVATSDTQYF.

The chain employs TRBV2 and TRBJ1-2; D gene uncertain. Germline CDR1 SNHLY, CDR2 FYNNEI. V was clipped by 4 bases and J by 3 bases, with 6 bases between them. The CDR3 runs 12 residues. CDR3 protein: CASSVRDYGYTF. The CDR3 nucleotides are TGTGCCAGCAGTGTCCGGGACTATGGCTACACCTTC. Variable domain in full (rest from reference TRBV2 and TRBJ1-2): EPEVTQTPSHQVTQMGQEVILRCVPISNHLYFYWYRQILGQKVEFLVSFYNNEISEKSEIFDDQFSVERPDGSNFTLKIRSTKLEDSAMYFCASSVRDYGYTFGSGTRLTVV.

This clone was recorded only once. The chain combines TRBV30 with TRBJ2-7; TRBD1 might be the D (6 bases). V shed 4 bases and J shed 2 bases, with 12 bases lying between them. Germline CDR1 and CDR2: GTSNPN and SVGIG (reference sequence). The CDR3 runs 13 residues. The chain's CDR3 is CAWTLDSAYEQYF. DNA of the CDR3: TGTGCCTGGACCCTGGACAGTGCCTACGAGCAGTACTTC.

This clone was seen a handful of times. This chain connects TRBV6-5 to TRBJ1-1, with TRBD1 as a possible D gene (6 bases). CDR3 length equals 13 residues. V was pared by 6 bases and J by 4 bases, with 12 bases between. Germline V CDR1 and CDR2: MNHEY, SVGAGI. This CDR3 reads CASSRDRSTEAFF. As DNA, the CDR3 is TGTGCCAGCAGCCGAGACAGGTCCACTGAAGCTTTCTTT.